This T cell receptor beta chain is drawn from a study of blood T cell repertoires in COVID-19. The overall study: COVID-19 samples collected from the United States, Italy and Spain covered acute and convalescent phases. From T cells, B-cell-depleted T cells, or PBMCs came the material, which was cDNA or gDNA.

In the study's own analysis: Amplification of reference gene primers was used by the study to estimate nucleated cell counts. Method: immunoSEQ multiplex PCR; TCRdb's copy keeps in-frame clones and lacks some. V and J calls and clone size are copied from that table; D and trimming were computed from the DNA. The data hold about 83,000 clones, with approximately 86% observed a single time. CDR3 length: 12 amino acids. Trimming stripped 10 bases from V and 0 bases from J, with 6 bases between. The germline V gene encodes CDR1 KGHDR and CDR2 SFDVKD. The gene calls are TRBV24-1 and TRBJ2-1; D is possibly TRBD2 (5 bases). The sequence was obtained from a woman older than 75 in a cohort sampled during active or convalescent COVID-19. Input material: peripheral blood. The CDR3: CATRGSYNEQFF. The CDR3 DNA follows: TGTGCCACACGGGGCTCCTACAATGAGCAGTTCTTC.